This T cell receptor (beta chain) was captured by sequencing in a study of shared clonotypes between healthy human individuals. The DNA input per sorted-subset replicate PCR was roughly 0.2 ug, corresponding to 25,000 to 35,000 T cell genomes. Some clones are missing from TCRdb's copy, which holds only in-frame ones; the method was immunoSEQ multiplex PCR. The profile covers more than 2 million clones, with 85% to 95% appearing a single time and 0.1% to 0.15% taken by the ten largest. This clone was counted between two and nine times. Germline V lookup: CDR1 MNHNS, CDR2 SASEGT. With 7 bases removed from V and 0 bases from J, the gap between germline ends came to 10 bases. The CDR3 extends over 15 amino acids.

The sample was naive CD4+ T cells sorted from blood. Subset in this sample: CD45RA+ positively selected. The chain joins TRBV6-1 to TRBJ1-6; D is ambiguous. This receptor was taken from a man in his late teens or twenties in good health. Here the CDR3 DNA reads TGTGCCAGCATCGCCCAGAGCTCCTATAATTCACCCCTCCACTTT. This encodes CASIAQSSYNSPLHF.